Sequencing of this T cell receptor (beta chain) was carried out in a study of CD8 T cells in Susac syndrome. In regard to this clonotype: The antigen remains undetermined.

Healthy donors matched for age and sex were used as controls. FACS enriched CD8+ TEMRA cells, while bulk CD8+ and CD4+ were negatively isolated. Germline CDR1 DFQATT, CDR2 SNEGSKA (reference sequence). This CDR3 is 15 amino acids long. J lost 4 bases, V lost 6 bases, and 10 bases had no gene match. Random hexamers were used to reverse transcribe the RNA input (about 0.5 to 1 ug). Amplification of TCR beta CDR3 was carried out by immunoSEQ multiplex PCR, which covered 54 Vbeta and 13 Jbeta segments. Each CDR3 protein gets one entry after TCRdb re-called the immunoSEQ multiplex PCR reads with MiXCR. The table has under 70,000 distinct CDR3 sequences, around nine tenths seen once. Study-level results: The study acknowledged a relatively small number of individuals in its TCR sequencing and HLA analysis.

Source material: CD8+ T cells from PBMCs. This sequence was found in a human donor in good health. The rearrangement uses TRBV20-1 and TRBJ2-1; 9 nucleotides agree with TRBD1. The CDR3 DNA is TGCAGTGCCCCCTTGGGGGACAGGGTGTACAATGAGCAGTTCTTC. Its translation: CSAPLGDRVYNEQFF.